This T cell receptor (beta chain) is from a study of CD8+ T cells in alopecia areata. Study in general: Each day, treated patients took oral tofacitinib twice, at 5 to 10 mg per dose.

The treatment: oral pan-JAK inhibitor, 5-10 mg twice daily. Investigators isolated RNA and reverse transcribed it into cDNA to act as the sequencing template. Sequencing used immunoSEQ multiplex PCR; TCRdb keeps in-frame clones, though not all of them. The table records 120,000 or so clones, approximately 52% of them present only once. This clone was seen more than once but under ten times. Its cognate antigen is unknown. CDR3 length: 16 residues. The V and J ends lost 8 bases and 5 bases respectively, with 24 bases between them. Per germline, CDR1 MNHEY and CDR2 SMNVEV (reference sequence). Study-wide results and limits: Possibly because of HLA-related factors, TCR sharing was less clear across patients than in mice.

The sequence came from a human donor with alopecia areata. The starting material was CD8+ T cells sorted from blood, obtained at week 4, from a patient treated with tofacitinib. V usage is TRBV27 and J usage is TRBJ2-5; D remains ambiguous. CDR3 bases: TGTGCCAGCTCCTCTTCAGGACCGCCTCAGTGGGAGACCCAGTACTTC. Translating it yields CASSSSGPPQWETQYF.